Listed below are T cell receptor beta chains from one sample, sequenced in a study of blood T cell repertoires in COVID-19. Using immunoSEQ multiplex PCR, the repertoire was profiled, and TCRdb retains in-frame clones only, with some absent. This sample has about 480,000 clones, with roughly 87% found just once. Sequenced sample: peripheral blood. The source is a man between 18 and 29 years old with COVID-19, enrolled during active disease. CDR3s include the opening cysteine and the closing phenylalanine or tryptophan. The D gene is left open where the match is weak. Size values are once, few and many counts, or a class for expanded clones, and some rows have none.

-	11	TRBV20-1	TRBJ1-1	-	TGCAGTGTCCGAGGGGAGGGGAAAGCTTTCTTT	CSVRGEGKAFF
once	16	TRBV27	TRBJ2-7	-	TGTGCCAGCAGTTTGACAATCGGGTCAGGGATCTACGAGCAGTACTTC	CASSLTIGSGIYEQYF
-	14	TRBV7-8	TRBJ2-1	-	TGTGCCAGCAGCTTAGGAGGGGGGGCCAATGAGCAGTTCTTC	CASSLGGGANEQFF
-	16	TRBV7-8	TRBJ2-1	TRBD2	TGTGCCAGCAGCTTATCTCCGGGCGGGAGGGCCCGTGAGCAGTTCTTC	CASSLSPGGRAREQFF
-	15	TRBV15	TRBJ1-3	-	TGTGCCACCAGCAGAGCCGGGGATATCGGAAACACCATATATTTT	CATSRAGDIGNTIYF
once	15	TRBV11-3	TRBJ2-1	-	TGTGCCAGCAGCCGTCGAACAGGCTCCTACAATGAGCAGTTCTTC	CASSRRTGSYNEQFF
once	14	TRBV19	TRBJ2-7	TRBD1	TGTGCCAGTAGTATGCGGACAGGCTCCTACGAGCAGTACTTC	CASSMRTGSYEQYF
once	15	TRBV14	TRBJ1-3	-	TGTGCCAGCAGCCAAGGCCCTAGCACTGGAAACACCATATATTTT	CASSQGPSTGNTIYF
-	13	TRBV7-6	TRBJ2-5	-	TGTGCCAGCAGCCTGAGTCCGGGGGAGACCCAGTACTTC	CASSLSPGETQYF
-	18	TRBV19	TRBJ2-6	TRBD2	TGTGCCAGTACCGCGGAGGTAGCGGGCTGGTCTGGGGCCAACGTCCTGACTTTC	CASTAEVAGWSGANVLTF
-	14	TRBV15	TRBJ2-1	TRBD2	TGTGCCACCAGCACCCCTAGCGGGAGCGATGAGCAGTTCTTC	CATSTPSGSDEQFF
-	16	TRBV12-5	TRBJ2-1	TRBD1	TGTGCTAGTGGTTTGCCTGACAGGGGGTCGTACAATGAGCAGTTCTTC	CASGLPDRGSYNEQFF
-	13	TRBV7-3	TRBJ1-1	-	TGTGCCAGCAGCCGGGGGGTGAACACTGAAGCTTTCTTT	CASSRGVNTEAFF
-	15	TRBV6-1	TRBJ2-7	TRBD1	TGTGCCAGCAGTGAAGCCGGGACAGCGTTATACGAGCAGTACTTC	CASSEAGTALYEQYF
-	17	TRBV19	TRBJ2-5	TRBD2	TGTGCCAGTAGTATGGGCTTCGGGACTAGCGGGCGGGAGACCCAGTACTTC	CASSMGFGTSGRETQYF
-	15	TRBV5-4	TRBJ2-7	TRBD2	TGTGCCAGCAGCGCGATGACTAGCGGATCCTACGAGCAGTACTTC	CASSAMTSGSYEQYF
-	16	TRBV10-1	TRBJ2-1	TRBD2	TGCGCCAGCACACCCTCCAAGCGGGGGGCCTACAATGAGCAGTTCTTC	CASTPSKRGAYNEQFF
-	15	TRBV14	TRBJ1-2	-	TGTGCCAGCAGCCAAATTTCTCGGGTTAACGCTGGCTACACCTTC	CASSQISRVNAGYTF
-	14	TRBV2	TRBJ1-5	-	TGTGCCAGCAGTGAAGGGACAGTTAATCAGCCCCAGCATTTT	CASSEGTVNQPQHF
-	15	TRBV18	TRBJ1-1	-	TGTGCCAGCTCACCGTCGACAAGACTGAACACTGAAGCTTTCTTT	CASSPSTRLNTEAFF
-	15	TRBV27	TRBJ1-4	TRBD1	TGTGCCAGCTCGCCAGGGGGAGGAGGAGGTGAAAAACTGTTTTTT	CASSPGGGGGEKLFF
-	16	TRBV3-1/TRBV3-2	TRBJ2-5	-	TGTGCCAGCAGCGGGATACCCTCCGAGGGGGTTGAGACCCAGTACTTC	CASSGIPSEGVETQYF
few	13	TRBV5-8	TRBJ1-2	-	TGTGCCAGCAGAGCCGGGACTGACTATGGCTACACCTTC	CASRAGTDYGYTF
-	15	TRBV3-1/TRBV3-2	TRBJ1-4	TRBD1	TGTGCCAGCAGCCGGAGAGCGGGACAGGGAGAAAAACTGTTTTTT	CASSRRAGQGEKLFF
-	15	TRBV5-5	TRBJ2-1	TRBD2	TGTGCCAGCAGCTTGGGACTAGCGGGCTACAATGAGCAGTTCTTC	CASSLGLAGYNEQFF
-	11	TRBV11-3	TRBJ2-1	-	TGTGCCAGCAGCTTACGAGCCCAGCAGTTCTTC	CASSLRAQQFF
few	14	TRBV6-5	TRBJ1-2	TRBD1	TGTGCCAGCAGTTTCTCGGACAGGGAAGGAGGCTACACCTTC	CASSFSDREGGYTF
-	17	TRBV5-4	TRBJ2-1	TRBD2	TGTGCCAGCAGCTTGGCGGGAGGGACTAGCGGGAAGTTTGAGCAGTTCTTC	CASSLAGGTSGKFEQFF
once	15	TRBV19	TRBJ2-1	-	TGTGCCAGTAGTATTGTGGGCGGGTTCTACAATGAGCAGTTCTTC	CASSIVGGFYNEQFF
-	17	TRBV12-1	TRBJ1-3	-	TGTGCCAGCAGCTCCCTAACACAGGGTAACCCTGGAAACACCATATATTTT	CASSSLTQGNPGNTIYF
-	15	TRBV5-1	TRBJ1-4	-	TGCGCCAGCAGCTTGGACGGGGGGGCTGATGAAAAACTGTTTTTT	CASSLDGGADEKLFF
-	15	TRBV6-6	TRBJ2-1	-	TGTGCCAGCACCGACATCGGGATGTCCTACAATGAGCAGTTCTTC	CASTDIGMSYNEQFF
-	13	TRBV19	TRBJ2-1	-	TGTGCCAGTAGTCCCCAGGGCTACAATGAGCAGTTCTTC	CASSPQGYNEQFF
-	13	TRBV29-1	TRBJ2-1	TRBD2	TGCAGCGCTTCACTAGCGGGAGGCAATGAGCAGTTCTTC	CSASLAGGNEQFF
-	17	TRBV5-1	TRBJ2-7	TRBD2	TGCGCCAGCAGCCTCAGACTAGCGGGGGGCCCTTATGGCGAGCAGTACTTC	CASSLRLAGGPYGEQYF
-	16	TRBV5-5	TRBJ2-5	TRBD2	TGTGCCAGCAGCTTGGAGCTGGCTAGCGGGCGAGAGACCCAGTACTTC	CASSLELASGRETQYF